This TCR beta chain was documented in a study of CD8 T cells in ankylosing spondylitis (dated by TCRdb to 2017 to 2019). Concerning the study at large: The study profiled T cell receptor beta repertoires in healthy donors and ankylosing spondylitis patients to find disease-linked TCR variants. The full study cohort comprised 25 or so ankylosing spondylitis patients and roughly 100 healthy donors. Peripheral blood was sampled, and synovial fluid was additionally collected from ankylosing spondylitis patients.

The research as a whole found: A CD8+ phenotype was shown by the disease-linked clones, which were found at relatively low frequencies in peripheral blood. Some motif variants were previously reported in synovial fluid and blood of reactive arthritis patients, suggesting common disease-initiation mechanisms. Blood from ankylosing spondylitis patients appeared to be characterized by a TCR beta motif made up of under ten highly homologous amino acid variants. Significant enrichment of the disease-linked clones was reported in matched synovial fluid samples from ankylosing spondylitis patients.

This clonotype was seen ten or more times. Its antigen is unknown. No clone much larger than this one lies a single base away; base qualities are absent. V loses 1 base at its end and J loses 8 bases; junction bases beyond the gene matches: 5. There are 14 amino acids in the CDR3, from cysteine to phenylalanine inclusive. The kept DNA is CDR3 alone, 42 bases in frame from the first base. Via the germline V gene, CDR1 is SGHTA and CDR2 FQGNSA. These reads were obtained on an Illumina HiSeq 2500. Quantitative 5'-RACE with molecular barcodes was the method used to prepare the TCR beta libraries. The original pipeline was this. A new computational method, built on a probabilistic model of VDJ rearrangement, was used to identify disease-linked TCR variants. Through fastp at Q25 and MiXCR, TCRdb rebuilt clones from the public reads, retaining in-frame beta chains. Identical CDR3 proteins give one entry, which carries the most common genes and DNA. These V and J calls derive from TCRdb rather than the authors' analysis. The table for this sample lists fewer than 550,000 distinct CDR3 sequences; roughly 5.3% of them were counted only once. Approximately 4% of the sample is in the top ten clones.

The chain employs TRBV7-2 and TRBJ1-2; 9 junctional bases match TRBD1. Input material: blood, either unsorted or a sorted T cell fraction (not recorded which). The clonotype originates from a male donor with ankylosing spondylitis. The DNA reads as follows: TGTGCCAGCAGCTTAGGGGACAGGGATGAAGGCTACACCTTC. Translated, it gives CASSLGDRDEGYTF.